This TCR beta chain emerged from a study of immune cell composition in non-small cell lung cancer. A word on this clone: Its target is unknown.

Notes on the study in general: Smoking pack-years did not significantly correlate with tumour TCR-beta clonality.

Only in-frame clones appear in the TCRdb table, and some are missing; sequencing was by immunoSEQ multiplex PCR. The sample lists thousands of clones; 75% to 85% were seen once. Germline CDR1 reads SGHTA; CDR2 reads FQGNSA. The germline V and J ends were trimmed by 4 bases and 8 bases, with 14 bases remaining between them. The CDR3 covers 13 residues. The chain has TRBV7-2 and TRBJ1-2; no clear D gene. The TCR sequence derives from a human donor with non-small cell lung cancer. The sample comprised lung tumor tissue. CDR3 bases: TGTGCCAGCAGCTATTATATGGATGTGGGCTACACCTTC. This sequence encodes CASSYYMDVGYTF.